This TCR beta chain stems from a study of T-cell memory formation after mild COVID-19. TCRdb analysed the 5' RACE reads with MiXCR anew, one entry per CDR3 protein. This table holds about 210,000 distinct CDR3 sequences, around 30% found once. The CDR3 extends over 13 amino acids. V was shortened by 3 bases and J by 8 bases, with 8 bases between the two germline ends. From germline, CDR1 is SGHVS and CDR2 FQNEAQ. V usage is TRBV7-8 and J usage is TRBJ1-6, with unresolved D. The sequenced sample was PBMCs or a T cell subset sorted from them (not recorded which). This TCR was sampled from an adult woman who had mild COVID-19 (a few samples of this study predate the infection). Cell type and time point are not known. The CDR3 nucleotides read TGTGCCAGCAGCTTTCTTCAAGATTCACCCCTCCACTTT. Amino acids: CASSFLQDSPLHF. Complete variable domain (other parts from reference TRBV7-8 and TRBJ1-6): GAGVSQSPRYKVAKRGQDVALRCDPISGHVSLFWYQQALGQGPEFLTYFQNEAQLDKSGLPSDRFFAERPEGSVSTLKIQRTQQEDSAVYLCASSFLQDSPLHFGNGTRLTVT.